This TCR beta chain was documented in a study of CD8+ T cells in alopecia areata. Across the whole study: At a dose of 5 to 10 mg twice daily, oral tofacitinib was given to treated patients. Tofacitinib was given for 6 to 18 months, then stopped for 6 months. Study-wide points: Besides other cells, scalp samples also yield sequences of resident alphabeta T cells from normal skin. In lesional scalp, particularly from alopecia totalis/universalis, clonality was higher than in normal scalp.

The sequencing template was cDNA reverse transcribed from extracted RNA. Clones were sequenced by immunoSEQ multiplex PCR, and TCRdb holds only the in-frame ones, with some missing. The sample records 150,000 or so clones, 40% to 65% being singletons. A remark on this clone: The antigen is unknown.

Sequenced material: CD8+ T cells sorted from blood, taken at week 0. This sequence was found in a human donor with alopecia areata.

The CDR3 nucleotides are TGTGCCAGCAGCCCGCCCCGGGACAGGGTCGACTACGAGCAGTACTTC. This encodes CASSPPRDRVDYEQYF. The chain employs TRBV14 and TRBJ2-7, with 9 bases aligning to TRBD1. Per the germline V gene, CDR1 is SGHDN and CDR2 is FVKESK. V shed 4 bases, J shed 3 bases, and the junction held 10 bases outside the gene matches. This CDR3 contains 16 residues. The full variable domain, rest sourced from reference TRBV14 and TRBJ2-7, is EAGVTQFPSHSVIEKGQTVTLRCDPISGHDNLYWYRRVMGKEIKFLLHFVKESKQDESGMPNNRFLAERTGGTYSTLKVQPAELEDSGVYFCASSPPRDRVDYEQYFGPGTRLTVT.